This TCR beta chain came from a study of graft-versus-host responses after intestinal transplantation. Study background: All recipients were transplanted with multivisceral, liver-intestinal, or isolated intestinal grafts. Recipients were all induced with anti-thymocyte globulin, then given tacrolimus and steroids for around three years. The study, taken as a whole, reports: Recipient marrow contained GvH clones, some of which appeared first in ileum or blood.

There are 16 residues in the CDR3. Unmatched junction bases numbered 10, after V lost 5 bases and J lost 1 base. Per germline, CDR1 SGHVS and CDR2 FQNEAQ. Profiled with immunoSEQ multiplex PCR; TCRdb holds only in-frame clones, not every one. In the table there are some 130,000 clones, roughly nine tenths of which are singletons. In regard to this clone: The antigen remains unidentified.

Sequenced here: unstimulated CD4+ T cells sorted from spleen or lymph node cells, sampled before intestinal transplant. The receptor was derived from a human donor who received an intestinal transplant. This chain links TRBV7-8 with TRBJ1-1, with TRBD1 matching over 7 bases. In DNA form, the CDR3 reads TGTGCCAGCAGCCAGGCAGGGGGGCCACAGAACACTGAAGCTTTCTTT. It yields the protein CASSQAGGPQNTEAFF.